The 23 T cell receptor beta chains below come from one sample, sequenced in a study of human T cells and chemical hapten exposure. A single record per CDR3 protein comes from TCRdb applying MiXCR to the RACE reads. The table includes about 83,000 distinct CDR3 sequences, 6% to 9% detected once. Sample time point: patch test 1, 2 weeks after DPC sensitization. Treatment given: therapeutic diphenylcyclopropenone sensitization with weekly scalp DPC. The material sequenced was whole blood, taken in connection with sensitization to the hapten diphenylcyclopropenone (DPC). The receptors here all came from a woman between 25 and 40 years old with alopecia areata. Some clones in this sample may be carry-over from other donors' samples.

This clonotype was observed at least ten times. This chain uses TRBV7-6 with TRBJ2-1; 8 bases fit TRBD1. CDR1 SGHVS and CDR2 FNYEAQ come from the germline V gene. This CDR3 spans 16 amino acids. V was clipped by 5 bases and J by 5 bases; unmatched bases: 11. In DNA, the CDR3 is TGTGCCAGCAGCCCGGCGGGGACAGGTGCCGACAATGAGCAGTTCTTC. Residues: CASSPAGTGADNEQFF.

This clonotype was found a few times. The V call is TRBV30, the J call TRBJ1-1; D call uncertain. Trimming pared 0 bases from V and 5 bases from J, leaving 13 bases between. Germline V CDR1 and CDR2: GTSNPN, SVGIG (reference sequence). The CDR3 runs 14 residues. In nucleotides, the CDR3 is TGTGCCTGGAGTGTTGTCCACGGGGAAACTGAAGCTTTCTTT. Translating it yields CAWSVVHGETEAFF.

This clonotype has ten or more counts. The CDR3 sequence is CASSQDPRGGPHNEQFF. The CDR3 nucleotides read TGTGCCAGCAGCCAAGATCCGCGGGGGGGGCCCCACAATGAGCAGTTCTTC. V is TRBV3-1 and J is TRBJ2-1; 9 nucleotides line up with TRBD2. CDR3 length equals 17 residues. The ends lost 0 bases at V and 5 bases at J; junction bases unmatched: 8. The V gene's germline CDR1 is LGHDT and CDR2 YNNKEL (reference sequence).

Many counts were recorded for this clonotype. The V and J genes are TRBV27 and TRBJ1-2; D is possibly TRBD1 (5 bases). V shed 6 bases and J shed 3 bases, with 8 bases lying between them. The length of the CDR3 is 12 residues. In germline, CDR1 is MNHEY, CDR2 SMNVEV (reference sequence). The CDR3 is CASRGQDYGYTF. DNA for the CDR3: TGTGCCAGCAGGGGGCAGGACTATGGCTACACCTTC.

There are many counts of this clonotype. This chain uses TRBV23-1 with TRBJ1-5; no firm D call. TRBV23-1 is classed as an ORF, of uncertain function. CDR3 size: 13 residues. The V end was cut by 7 bases, the J end by 0 bases, with 7 bases between. CDR3 loop: CASTQYSNQPQHF. The CDR3 nucleotides read TGCGCCAGCACTCAGTATAGCAATCAGCCCCAGCATTTT.

The table lists this clonotype with a few counts. CDR3 bases: TGTGCCAGCAGCTTTTTCGGTCGGGGTTACTATGGCTACACCTTC. It codes for CASSFFGRGYYGYTF. The genes are TRBV11-2 and TRBJ1-2; D remains unclear. Germline V lookup: CDR1 SGHAT, CDR2 FQNNGV. The germline V and J ends were trimmed by 3 bases and 3 bases, with 14 bases remaining between them. The CDR3 is made up of 15 amino acids.

This clonotype was counted a few times. As DNA, the CDR3 is TGCAGTGCTAGAGAGATCTACGGGGGCACTAACTATGGCTACACCTTC. Encoded protein: CSAREIYGGTNYGYTF. This chain connects TRBV20-1 to TRBJ1-2; D possibly corresponds to TRBD1 (6 bases). The ends were cut back, 0 bases at V and 0 bases at J, with 14 bases in the middle. The CDR3 is 16 amino acids. CDR1 is DFQATT and CDR2 is SNEGSKA in the germline V gene (reference sequence).

This clonotype was seen at least ten times. This chain connects TRBV7-9 to TRBJ1-2, with D perhaps matching TRBD1 (5 bases). The CDR3 consists of 13 residues. The V gene's germline CDR1 is SEHNR and CDR2 FQNEAQ (reference sequence). V was pared by 5 bases and J by 3 bases, with 10 bases between. The CDR3 nucleotides read TGTGCCAGCAGCCCACAGGAGCACTATGGCTACACCTTC. Its protein product is CASSPQEHYGYTF.

This clonotype was observed at least ten times. The rearrangement links TRBV5-1 to TRBJ1-2; D is possibly TRBD1 (5 bases). Trimming took 4 bases from V and 2 from J, leaving 15 bases between them. The CDR3 runs to 15 residues. The germline V gene encodes CDR1 SGHRS and CDR2 YFSETQ. The DNA for the CDR3 is TGCGCCAGCAGCCCTACGACAGTTTCCAACTATGGCTACACCTTC. Protein sequence: CASSPTTVSNYGYTF.

This clonotype was seen a handful of times. One end of the junction is discordant with germline, which a read error may explain. The chain is built from TRBV2 and TRBJ2-7, with a tentative D call TRBD2 (5 bases). Germline assignment: CDR1 SNHLY and CDR2 FYNNEI. The CDR3 sequence is 14 residues long. CDR3 in amino acids: CASSDERTSDEQYF. The CDR3 coding sequence is TGTGCCAGCAGTGACGAGCGGACCTCCGACGAGCAGTACTTC.

This clonotype appeared a few times. The chain employs TRBV2 and TRBJ1-5; D is possibly TRBD1 (5 bases). CDR3 length: 11 amino acids. V lost 5 bases, J lost 11 bases, and 10 bases lay in between. Germline V lookup: CDR1 SNHLY, CDR2 FYNNEI. CDR3 nucleotides: TGTGCCAGCAGTTATGGACAATCCCAGCATTTT. As protein: CASSYGQSQHF.

In its sample, this clonotype was seen many times. The chain employs TRBV5-6 and TRBJ1-2; 7 positions agree with TRBD1. CDR3 length equals 13 residues. Germline CDR1 and CDR2: SGHDT and YYEEEE. Germline trimming cut 2 bases from V and 8 bases from J; bases unmatched to any gene: 6. CDR3 in amino acids: CASSFDRAGGYTF. As DNA, the CDR3 is TGTGCCAGCAGCTTCGACAGGGCGGGCGGCTACACCTTC.

As to this clonotype: Given a much more abundant clone one base away, this may be a read error. The rearrangement joins TRBV6-2 or TRBV6-3 to TRBJ2-3; TRBD2 matches at 9 bases. Germline-derived CDR1 and CDR2 are MNHEY and SVGEGT. The CDR3 is 14 amino acids. CDR3 nucleotide sequence: TGTGCCAGCAGTTCCGGGACTAGCACAGATACGCAGTGTTTT. Translation gives CASSSGTSTDTQCF.

This clonotype was seen more than once but under ten times. The J gene is TRBJ2-3, the V gene TRBV20-1; D is unresolved. This CDR3 contains 12 residues. Trimming left V 7 bases short and J 0 bases short, with 8 bases between. In germline, CDR1 is DFQATT, CDR2 SNEGSKA (reference sequence). The CDR3 loop reads CSGWSSTDTQYF. The CDR3 bases are TGCAGTGGGTGGAGTAGCACAGATACGCAGTATTTT.

There are many counts of this clonotype. The rearrangement uses TRBV20-1 and TRBJ1-1, with D unresolved. From germline, CDR1 is DFQATT and CDR2 SNEGSKA (reference sequence). V was trimmed by 3 bases and J by 0 bases, leaving 11 bases between them. CDR3 length: 14 amino acids. The CDR3 DNA follows: TGCAGTGCTAGTTCCGCAGGTATGAACACTGAAGCTTTCTTT. As protein: CSASSAGMNTEAFF.

This clonotype has ten or more counts. The chain employs TRBV19 and TRBJ2-2; 7 bases agree with TRBD1. The CDR3 loop spans 17 amino acids. Trimming took 7 bases from V and 5 from J; bases not matched to a gene: 16. Germline CDR1 and CDR2: LNHDA and SQIVND (reference sequence). The CDR3 DNA follows: TGTGCCAGTACCCCAGAGCCCGGGACAGAGGTTACCGGGGAGCTGTTTTTT. Protein sequence: CASTPEPGTEVTGELFF.

This rearrangement joins TRBV12-3 or TRBV12-4 to TRBJ2-7; 15 nucleotides agree with TRBD2. J lost 3 bases, V lost 1 base, and 7 bases had no gene match. The CDR3 sequence is 18 residues long. The CDR3 coding sequence is TGTGCCAGCAGTTTAGGGACTAGCGGGGGGGGAAACCACTACGAGCAGTACTTC. Its protein is CASSLGTSGGGNHYEQYF.

In this sample, this clonotype turned up a few times. The gene calls are TRBV12-3 or TRBV12-4 and TRBJ2-2; 8 nucleotides agree with TRBD1. J lost 0 bases, V lost 6 bases, and 3 bases had no gene match. This CDR3 spans 15 amino acids. The CDR3 spells CASRPGQANTGELFF. DNA of the CDR3: TGTGCCAGCAGACCGGGACAGGCGAACACCGGGGAGCTGTTTTTT.

There are many counts of this clonotype. The CDR3 is CASSQDGGRTYNEQFF. Written as DNA, the CDR3 is TGTGCCAGCAGCCAAGATGGCGGGAGAACCTACAATGAGCAGTTCTTC. The rearrangement joins TRBV14 to TRBJ2-1, with 7 bases lining up with TRBD2. CDR1 and CDR2 from the germline V gene are SGHDN and FVKESK. After removal of 0 bases from V and 2 bases from J, the junction contained 4 bases not matched to a gene. The CDR3 has 16 residues.

This clonotype turned up a few times. The CDR3 protein is CASSEASSSGGADTQYF. For the CDR3, the DNA is TGTGCCAGCAGTGAAGCCTCTTCTAGCGGGGGGGCAGATACGCAGTATTTT. This chain connects TRBV6-4 to TRBJ2-3, with 12 bases aligning to TRBD2. CDR3 length equals 17 residues. Germline values: CDR1 MRHNA, CDR2 SNTAGT. J lost 4 bases, V lost 3 bases, and 8 bases had no gene match.

This clonotype came up many times. The gene calls are TRBV7-9 and TRBJ1-4; no reliable D call. The CDR3 runs 17 residues. V was trimmed by 3 bases and J by 0 bases, leaving 14 bases between them. Looked up from germline, CDR1 is SEHNR and CDR2 is FQNEAQ (reference sequence). The CDR3 DNA reads TGTGCCAGCAGCTTCGCGCCGATGGGTGCAACTAATGAAAAACTGTTTTTT. Its translation: CASSFAPMGATNEKLFF.

This clonotype has just a few counts. The chain combines TRBV12-3 or TRBV12-4 with TRBJ1-1; tentatively, D is TRBD1 (5 bases). The CDR3 totals 16 residues. V shed 6 bases and J shed 4 bases, with 21 bases lying between them. The CDR3 region has the DNA TGTGCCAGCAGCCCTGCGCGCCGGCGGGGACGCACTGAAGCTTTCTTT. Translating gives CASSPARRRGRTEAFF.

This clonotype occurred a few times. This rearrangement joins TRBV4-2 to TRBJ1-4; D remains ambiguous. V was pared by 5 bases and J by 0 bases, with 13 bases between. This CDR3 has 16 residues. CDR1 is LGHNA, CDR2 YNFKEQ, per germline. The CDR3 bases are TGTGCCAGCAGCTCAATTGCGGCTGCAACTAATGAAAAACTGTTTTTT. It codes for CASSSIAAATNEKLFF.